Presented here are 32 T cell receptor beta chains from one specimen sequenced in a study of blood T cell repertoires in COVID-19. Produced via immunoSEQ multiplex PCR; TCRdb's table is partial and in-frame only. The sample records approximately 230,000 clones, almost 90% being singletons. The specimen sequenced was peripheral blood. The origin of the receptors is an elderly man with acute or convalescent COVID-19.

As DNA, the CDR3 is TGTGCCAGCAGCCGACAGGGGCGAAGTGGCTACACCTTC. Its protein is CASSRQGRSGYTF. The V and J genes are TRBV6-2 or TRBV6-3 and TRBJ1-2; 8 bases align to TRBD1. CDR3 length: 13 residues. The germline V gene has CDR1 MNHEY and CDR2 SVGEGT. V shed 6 bases and J 7 bases; nucleotides not matched to a gene: 7.

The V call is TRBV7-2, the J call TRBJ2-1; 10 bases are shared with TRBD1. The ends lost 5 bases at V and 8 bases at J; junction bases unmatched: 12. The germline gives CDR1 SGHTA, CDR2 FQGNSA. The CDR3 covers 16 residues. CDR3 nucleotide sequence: TGTGCCAGCAGCCCTGTAGCCGGGACAGGGGAAGATGAGCAGTTCTTC. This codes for CASSPVAGTGEDEQFF.

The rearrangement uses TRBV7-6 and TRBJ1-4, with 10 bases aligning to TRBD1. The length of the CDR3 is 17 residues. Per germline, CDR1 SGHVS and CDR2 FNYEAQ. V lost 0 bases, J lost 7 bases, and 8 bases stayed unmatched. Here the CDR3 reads CASSLAQPGQGREKLFF. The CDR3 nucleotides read TGTGCCAGCAGCTTAGCCCAGCCGGGACAGGGGCGTGAAAAACTGTTTTTT.

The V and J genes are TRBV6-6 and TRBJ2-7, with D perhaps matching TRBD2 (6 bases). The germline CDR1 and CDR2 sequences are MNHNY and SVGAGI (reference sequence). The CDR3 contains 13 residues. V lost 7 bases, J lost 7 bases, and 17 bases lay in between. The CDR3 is CASTRDSWGEQYF. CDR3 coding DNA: TGTGCCAGCACTCGGGACTCTTGGGGAGAGCAGTACTTC.

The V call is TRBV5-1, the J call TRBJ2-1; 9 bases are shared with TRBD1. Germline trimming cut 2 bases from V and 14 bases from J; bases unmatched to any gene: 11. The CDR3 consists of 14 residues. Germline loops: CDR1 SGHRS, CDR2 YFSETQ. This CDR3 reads CASSLQTGGRREFF. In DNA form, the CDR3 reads TGCGCCAGCAGCTTACAAACAGGGGGCCGCAGAGAGTTCTTC.

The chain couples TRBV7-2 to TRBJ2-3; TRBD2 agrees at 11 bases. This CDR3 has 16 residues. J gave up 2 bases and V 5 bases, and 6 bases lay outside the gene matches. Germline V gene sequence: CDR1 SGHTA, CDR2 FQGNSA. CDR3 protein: CASSTGLAGFTDTQYF. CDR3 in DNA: TGTGCCAGCAGCACCGGACTAGCGGGCTTCACAGATACGCAGTATTTT. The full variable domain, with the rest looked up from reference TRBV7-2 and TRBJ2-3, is GAGVSQSPSNKVTEKGKDVELRCDPISGHTALYWYRQSLGQGLEFLIYFQGNSAPDKSGLPSDRFSAERTGGSVSTLTIQRTQQEDSAVYLCASSTGLAGFTDTQYFGPGTRLTVL.

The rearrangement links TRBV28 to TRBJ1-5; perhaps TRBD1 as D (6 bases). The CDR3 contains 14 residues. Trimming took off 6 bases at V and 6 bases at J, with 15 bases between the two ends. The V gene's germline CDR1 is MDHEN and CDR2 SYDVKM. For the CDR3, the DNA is TGTGCCAGCAGCCGAGGGGGGGGGAGTCAGCCCCAGCATTTT. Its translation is CASSRGGGSQPQHF.

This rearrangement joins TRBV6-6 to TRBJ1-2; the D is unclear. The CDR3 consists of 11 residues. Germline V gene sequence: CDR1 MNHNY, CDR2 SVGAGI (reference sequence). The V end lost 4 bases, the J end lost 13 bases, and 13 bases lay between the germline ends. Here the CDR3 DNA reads TGTGCCAGCAGTTCATCGCGTATCGTCACCTTC. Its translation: CASSSSRIVTF.

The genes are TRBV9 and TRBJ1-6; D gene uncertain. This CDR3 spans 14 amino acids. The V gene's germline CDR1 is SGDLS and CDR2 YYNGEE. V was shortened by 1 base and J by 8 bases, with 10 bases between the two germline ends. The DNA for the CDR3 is TGTGCCAGCAGCGTAAGGCCGGAGGATTCACCCCTCCACTTT. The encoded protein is CASSVRPEDSPLHF.

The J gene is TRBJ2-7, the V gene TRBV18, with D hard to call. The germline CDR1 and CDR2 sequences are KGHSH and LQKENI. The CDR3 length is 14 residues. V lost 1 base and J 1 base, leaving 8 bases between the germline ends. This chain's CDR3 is CASSPLVTSYEQYF. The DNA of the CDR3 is TGTGCCAGCTCACCACTGGTCACTTCCTACGAGCAGTACTTC.

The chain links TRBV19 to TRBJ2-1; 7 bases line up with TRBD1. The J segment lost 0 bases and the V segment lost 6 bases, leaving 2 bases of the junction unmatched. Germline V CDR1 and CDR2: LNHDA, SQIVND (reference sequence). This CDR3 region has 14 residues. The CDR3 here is CASRTGSSYNEQFF. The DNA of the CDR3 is TGTGCCAGTAGGACAGGGAGCTCCTACAATGAGCAGTTCTTC.

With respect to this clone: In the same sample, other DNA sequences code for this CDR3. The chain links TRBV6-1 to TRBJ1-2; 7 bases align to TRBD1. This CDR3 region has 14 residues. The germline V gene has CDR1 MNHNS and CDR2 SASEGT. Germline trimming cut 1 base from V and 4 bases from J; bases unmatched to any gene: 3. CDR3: CASSEGTGLYGYTF. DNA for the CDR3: TGTGCCAGCAGTGAAGGGACAGGCCTCTATGGCTACACCTTC.

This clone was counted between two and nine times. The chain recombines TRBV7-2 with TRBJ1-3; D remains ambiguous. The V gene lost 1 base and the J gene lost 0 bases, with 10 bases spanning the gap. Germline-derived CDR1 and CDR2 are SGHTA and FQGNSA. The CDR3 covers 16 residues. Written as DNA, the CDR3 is TGTGCCAGCAGCTTAGGAGGGTCTAGCTCTGGAAACACCATATATTTT. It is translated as CASSLGGSSSGNTIYF.

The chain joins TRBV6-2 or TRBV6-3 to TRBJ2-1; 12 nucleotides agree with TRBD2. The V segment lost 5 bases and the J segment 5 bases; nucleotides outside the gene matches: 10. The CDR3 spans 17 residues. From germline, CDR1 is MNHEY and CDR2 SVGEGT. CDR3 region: CASSLPLAGGPDNEQFF. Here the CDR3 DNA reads TGTGCCAGCAGTCTTCCTCTAGCGGGAGGGCCGGACAATGAGCAGTTCTTC.

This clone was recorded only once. The CDR3 region is CASSPRDSPLHF. CDR3 coding DNA: TGTGCCAGCAGCCCCCGAGATTCACCCCTCCACTTT. V and J are TRBV6-6 and TRBJ1-6; D call uncertain. The CDR3 totals 12 residues. CDR1 is MNHNY, CDR2 SVGAGI, per germline (reference sequence). Deletions cut 6 bases from V and 8 bases from J, with 8 bases between.

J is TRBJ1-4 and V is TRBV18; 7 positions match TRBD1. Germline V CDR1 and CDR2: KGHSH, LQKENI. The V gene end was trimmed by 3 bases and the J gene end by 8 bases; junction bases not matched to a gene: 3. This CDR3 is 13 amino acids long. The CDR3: CASSPDRDEKLFF. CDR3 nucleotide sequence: TGTGCCAGCTCACCCGACAGGGACGAAAAACTGTTTTTT.

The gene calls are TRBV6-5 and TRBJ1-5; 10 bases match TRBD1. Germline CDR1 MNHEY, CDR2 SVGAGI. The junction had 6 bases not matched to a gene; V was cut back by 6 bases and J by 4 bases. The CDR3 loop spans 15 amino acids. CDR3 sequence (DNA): TGTGCCAGCAGCATGGACAGGGGGAGGAATCAGCCCCAGCATTTT. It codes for CASSMDRGRNQPQHF.

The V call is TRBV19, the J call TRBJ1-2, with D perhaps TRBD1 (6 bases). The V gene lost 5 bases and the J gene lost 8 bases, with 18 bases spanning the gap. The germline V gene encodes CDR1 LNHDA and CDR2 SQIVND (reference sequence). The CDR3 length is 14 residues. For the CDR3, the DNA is TGTGCCAGTAGTGCCCTTTGGGGGCTTATGGGCTACACCTTC. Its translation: CASSALWGLMGYTF.

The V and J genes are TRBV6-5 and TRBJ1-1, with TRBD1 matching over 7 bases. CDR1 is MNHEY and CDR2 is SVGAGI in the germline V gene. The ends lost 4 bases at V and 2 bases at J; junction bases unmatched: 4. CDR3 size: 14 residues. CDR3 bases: TGTGCCAGCAGTTTCAGGGGGATCAACACTGAAGCTTTCTTT. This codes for CASSFRGINTEAFF.

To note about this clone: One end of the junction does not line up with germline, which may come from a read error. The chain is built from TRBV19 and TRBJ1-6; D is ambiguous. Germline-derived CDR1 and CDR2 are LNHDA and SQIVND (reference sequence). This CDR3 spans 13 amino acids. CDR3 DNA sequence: TGTGCCAGTAGTCGGGGAGGTAATTCACCCCCCCACTTT. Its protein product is CASSRGGNSPPHF.

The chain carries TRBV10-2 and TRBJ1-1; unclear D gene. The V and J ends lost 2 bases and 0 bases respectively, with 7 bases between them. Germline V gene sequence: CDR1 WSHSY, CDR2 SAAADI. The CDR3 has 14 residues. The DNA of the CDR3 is TGCGCCAGCAGTGAGATCAGTGTGAACACTGAAGCTTTCTTT. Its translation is CASSEISVNTEAFF.

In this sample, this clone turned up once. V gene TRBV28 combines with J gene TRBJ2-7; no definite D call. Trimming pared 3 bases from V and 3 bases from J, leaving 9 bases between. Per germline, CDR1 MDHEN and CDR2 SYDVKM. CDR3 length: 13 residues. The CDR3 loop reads CASSFSDRYEQYF. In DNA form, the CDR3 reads TGTGCCAGCAGTTTCAGTGATCGCTACGAGCAGTACTTC. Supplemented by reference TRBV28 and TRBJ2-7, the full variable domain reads DVKVTQSSRYLVKRTGEKVFLECVQDMDHENMFWYRQDPGLGLRLIYFSYDVKMKEKGDIPEGYSVSREKKERFSLILESASTNQTSMYLCASSFSDRYEQYFGPGTRLTVT.

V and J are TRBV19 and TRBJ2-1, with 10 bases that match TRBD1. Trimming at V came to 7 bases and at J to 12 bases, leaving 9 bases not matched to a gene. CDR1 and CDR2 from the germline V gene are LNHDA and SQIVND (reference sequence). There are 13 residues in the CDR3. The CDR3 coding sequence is TGTGCCAGTACCTCGGGACAGGGGCAGACGCAGTTCTTC. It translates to CASTSGQGQTQFF.

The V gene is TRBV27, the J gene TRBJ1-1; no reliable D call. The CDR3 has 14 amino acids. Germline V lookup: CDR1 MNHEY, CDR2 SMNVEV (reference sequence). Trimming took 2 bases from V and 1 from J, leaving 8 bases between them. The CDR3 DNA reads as TGTGCCAGCAGTTTACGACACCCGAACACTGAAGCTTTCTTT. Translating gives CASSLRHPNTEAFF.

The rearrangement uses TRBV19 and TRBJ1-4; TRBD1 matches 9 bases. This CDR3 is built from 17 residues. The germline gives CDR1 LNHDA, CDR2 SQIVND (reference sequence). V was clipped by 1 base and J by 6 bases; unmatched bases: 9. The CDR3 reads CASSIVPTGQGDEKLFF. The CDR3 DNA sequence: TGTGCCAGTAGTATAGTACCAACGGGACAGGGCGATGAAAAACTGTTTTTT.

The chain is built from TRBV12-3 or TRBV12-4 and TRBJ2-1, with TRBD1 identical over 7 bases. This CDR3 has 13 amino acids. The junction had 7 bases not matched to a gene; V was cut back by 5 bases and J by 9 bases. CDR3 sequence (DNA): TGTGCCAGCAGTCCGGGGACAGACGGTGAGCAGTTCTTC. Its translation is CASSPGTDGEQFF.

CDR3 coding DNA: TGCGCCAGCCCTAGCGGAGGTCGGGGGGTGGCCAAAAACATTCAGTACTTC. Its translation: CASPSGGRGVAKNIQYF. The chain links TRBV23-1 to TRBJ2-4; 7 bases map to TRBD2. TRBV23-1 qualifies as an ORF whose function is uncertain. The CDR3 contains 17 residues. The V segment lost 8 bases and the J segment 1 base; nucleotides outside the gene matches: 14.

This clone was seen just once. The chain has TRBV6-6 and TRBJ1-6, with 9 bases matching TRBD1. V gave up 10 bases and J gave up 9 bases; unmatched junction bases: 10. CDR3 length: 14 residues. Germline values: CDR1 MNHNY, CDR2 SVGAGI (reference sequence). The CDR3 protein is CAITQGARGSPLHF. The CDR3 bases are TGTGCCATAACACAGGGGGCGAGGGGTTCACCCCTCCACTTT.

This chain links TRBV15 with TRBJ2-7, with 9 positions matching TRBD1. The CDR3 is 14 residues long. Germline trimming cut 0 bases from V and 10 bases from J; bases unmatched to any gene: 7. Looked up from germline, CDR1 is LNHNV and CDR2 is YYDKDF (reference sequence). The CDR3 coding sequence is TGTGCCACCAGCAGAGACAGGACAGGGGCCTTACAGTACTTC. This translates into CATSRDRTGALQYF.

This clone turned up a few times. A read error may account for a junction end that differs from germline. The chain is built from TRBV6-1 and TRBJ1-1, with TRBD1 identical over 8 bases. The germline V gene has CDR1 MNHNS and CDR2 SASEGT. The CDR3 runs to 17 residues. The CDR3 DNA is TGTGCCAGCAGCGAAGGGTCAGGGGGCGGGATGGGCACTGAAGCTTTCTTT. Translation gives CASSEGSGGGMGTEAFF.

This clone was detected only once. This chain's CDR3 is CASSADSLGEAQYF. CDR3 DNA sequence: TGTGCCAGCAGCGCGGACAGTTTGGGAGAAGCCCAGTACTTC. This chain connects TRBV9 to TRBJ2-5, with D possibly TRBD1 on 6 matching bases. Germline V CDR1 and CDR2: SGDLS, YYNGEE. V was shortened by 3 bases and J by 9 bases, with 18 bases between the two germline ends. The CDR3 consists of 14 residues.

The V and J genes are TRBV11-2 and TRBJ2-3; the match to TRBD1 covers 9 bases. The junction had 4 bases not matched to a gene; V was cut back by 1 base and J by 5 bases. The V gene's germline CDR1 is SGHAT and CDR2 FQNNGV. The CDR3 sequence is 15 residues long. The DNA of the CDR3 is TGTGCCAGCAGCTTAGGGACAGGGGTAGAAGATACGCAGTATTTT. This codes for CASSLGTGVEDTQYF.